These 26 T cell receptor beta chains were sequenced from one sample in a study of Graves' ophthalmopathy and Graves' hyperthyroidism. The TCR beta CDR3 regions underwent amplification from RNA transcripts. Scientists carried out first-round RT-PCR using HTBI primers and then a second-round multiplex PCR. Each CDR3 protein is one row after TCRdb ran MiXCR on the multiplex PCR reads. The sample yields 300,000 to 400,000 distinct CDR3 sequences, 17% seen once. The sample taken for sequencing was peripheral blood. The receptors were sampled from an adult man with Graves' ophthalmopathy.

The rearrangement uses TRBV3-1 and TRBJ2-7, with a weak D call TRBD1 (5 bases). CDR1 and CDR2 from the germline V gene are LGHDT and YNNKEL (reference sequence). Trimming stripped 0 bases from V and 7 bases from J, with 22 bases between. The CDR3 totals 17 residues. The CDR3 DNA sequence: TGTGCCAGCAGCCAAGAGTCCCGACTGGGGCCCTTGGGAGAGCAGTACTTC. Translating it yields CASSQESRLGPLGEQYF.

This clonotype came up many times. No conserved phenylalanine or tryptophan ends this CDR3, so it is likely a read error. The chain recombines TRBV6-5 with TRBJ2-5, with TRBD2 matching 11 bases. The V gene's germline CDR1 is MNHEY and CDR2 SVGAGI. V lost 0 bases and J lost 7; bases outside the gene matches: 10. The CDR3 spans 17 residues. CDR3 nucleotide sequence: TGTGCCAGCAGTTACTCGGGAAGACTAGCGGGGACCGGGACCCAGTACTCC. Encoded protein: CASSYSGRLAGTGTQYS.

The chain combines TRBV28 with TRBJ1-1; no definite D call. The CDR3 is made up of 11 amino acids. V lost 2 bases and J 10 bases, leaving 8 bases between the germline ends. Looked up from germline, CDR1 is MDHEN and CDR2 is SYDVKM. The CDR3 region is CASSLGQVAFF. The CDR3 nucleotides are TGTGCCAGCAGTTTAGGCCAAGTAGCTTTCTTT.

This clonotype occurred many times. The V and J genes are TRBV7-9 and TRBJ2-5; tentative D call: TRBD1 (6 bases). There are 17 residues in the CDR3. CDR1 is SEHNR and CDR2 is FQNEAQ in the germline V gene (reference sequence). V lost 5 bases to trimming and J lost 5 bases, with 24 bases between them. The CDR3 sequence: CASSPPPDRGIWETQYF. In DNA, the CDR3 is TGTGCCAGCAGCCCTCCCCCGGACAGAGGGATATGGGAGACCCAGTACTTC.

This clonotype has just a few counts. The V and J genes are TRBV4-2 and TRBJ2-7; 11 bases fit TRBD2. The J segment lost 4 bases and the V segment lost 0 bases, leaving 2 bases of the junction unmatched. Looked up from germline, CDR1 is LGHNA and CDR2 is YNFKEQ. The CDR3 has 15 amino acids. DNA for the CDR3: TGTGCCAGCAGCCAAGATACTAGCGGGAGTTACGAGCAGTACTTC. Its protein product is CASSQDTSGSYEQYF.

This clonotype was counted only a few times. The rearrangement links TRBV28 to TRBJ1-1, with D perhaps matching TRBD1 (5 bases). CDR3 length equals 13 residues. CDR1 is MDHEN, CDR2 SYDVKM, per germline. V was cut by 6 bases and J by 5 bases, with 13 bases left in between. The DNA for the CDR3 is TGTGCCAGCAGGCGGGGACTGGGTACTGAAGCTTTCTTT. It yields the protein CASRRGLGTEAFF.

In its sample, this clonotype was seen many times. This clone may be a read error of a much larger clone one base away. The chain has TRBV28 and TRBJ2-7; D gene unclear. The CDR3 runs 12 residues. Per germline, CDR1 MDHEN and CDR2 SYDVKM. The V gene lost 5 bases and the J gene lost 2 bases, with 7 bases spanning the gap. The CDR3, as DNA: TGTGCCAGCAGTCTGGCCCCCTACGAGCAGTACTTC. This encodes CASSLAPYEQYF.

This clonotype occurred many times. The chain uses TRBV10-3 and TRBJ2-7, with TRBD1 matching over 9 bases. After removal of 11 bases from V and 2 bases from J, the junction contained 4 bases not matched to a gene. The CDR3 extends over 12 amino acids. CDR1 and CDR2 from the germline V gene are ENHRY and SYGVKD. The CDR3 is CAGGTGPYEQYF. The CDR3 DNA reads TGTGCCGGGGGGACAGGGCCCTACGAGCAGTACTTC.

This clonotype was seen once. The chain has TRBV6-5 and TRBJ1-2, with no clear D. There are 15 residues in the CDR3. The germline V and J ends were trimmed by 2 bases and 1 base, with 11 bases remaining between them. CDR1 and CDR2 from the germline V gene are MNHEY and SVGAGI. The CDR3 protein is CASSYRLGLNYGYTF. The CDR3 DNA reads TGTGCCAGCAGTTACCGACTGGGTCTTAACTATGGCTACACCTTC.

This clonotype was counted at least ten times. The chain employs TRBV12-5 and TRBJ1-1; D is ambiguous. The CDR3 contains 13 residues. Germline CDR1 LGHNT, CDR2 FRNRAP. The V end was cut by 1 base, the J end by 5 bases, with 8 bases between. This CDR3 is CASGLGSNTEAFF. The CDR3 DNA follows: TGTGCTAGTGGTTTGGGGTCCAATACTGAAGCTTTCTTT.

This clonotype showed up many times. V gene TRBV2 combines with J gene TRBJ1-1; D is uncertain. This CDR3 has 12 residues. V was clipped by 7 bases and J by 2 bases, with 8 bases between them. Germline assignment: CDR1 SNHLY and CDR2 FYNNEI. The DNA of the CDR3 is TGTGCCAGCATTGTAGAAAACACTGAAGCTTTCTTT. Amino acids: CASIVENTEAFF.

This clonotype was seen ten or more times. The rearrangement uses TRBV6-1 and TRBJ2-7, with a tentative D call TRBD1 (6 bases). Deletions cut 10 bases from V and 3 bases from J, with 16 bases between. From germline, CDR1 is MNHNS and CDR2 SASEGT. The CDR3 spans 13 residues. The CDR3 loop reads CAIKTGTHYEQYF. The CDR3 bases are TGTGCCATAAAGACAGGAACCCACTACGAGCAGTACTTC.

This clonotype was detected many times. V usage is TRBV28 and J usage is TRBJ1-1, with TRBD1 as a possible D gene (5 bases). The CDR3 is 14 amino acids. The V gene's germline CDR1 is MDHEN and CDR2 SYDVKM. The V and J ends lost 4 bases and 1 base respectively, with 10 bases between them. The DNA of the CDR3 is TGTGCCAGCAGTTCAGCCGGGGGGAACACTGAAGCTTTCTTT. Translated: CASSSAGGNTEAFF.

This clonotype was counted ten times or more. The genes are TRBV12-3 or TRBV12-4 and TRBJ1-2; 9 positions match TRBD1. V shed 4 bases, J shed 4 bases, and the junction held 4 bases outside the gene matches. This CDR3 region has 14 residues. In nucleotides, the CDR3 is TGTGCCAGCAGTTACAGGGGGCGCGGCTATGGCTACACCTTC. Protein product: CASSYRGRGYGYTF.

There are many counts of this clonotype. This chain links TRBV2 with TRBJ1-2; the match to TRBD1 covers 7 bases. The germline CDR1 and CDR2 sequences are SNHLY and FYNNEI. Germline trimming cut 4 bases from V and 8 bases from J; bases unmatched to any gene: 7. The CDR3 is made up of 13 amino acids. CDR3 sequence reads: CASSGDRREGYTF. In DNA form, the CDR3 reads TGTGCCAGCAGTGGGGACAGAAGGGAAGGCTACACCTTC.

This clonotype was counted a few times. A much larger clone differs from this one at a single base, so this may be a read error. V usage is TRBV6-2 or TRBV6-3 and J usage is TRBJ2-1; 11 bases fit TRBD1. Germline V lookup: CDR1 MNHEY, CDR2 SVGEGT. The CDR3 runs to 14 residues. Trimming took 4 bases from V and 10 from J; bases not matched to a gene: 6. CDR3 nucleotides: TGTGCCAGCAGTTGGACAGGGGGCGTCCACGAGCAGTTCTTC. Translation: CASSWTGGVHEQFF.

The chain has TRBV6-1 and TRBJ2-2, with 7 bases aligning to TRBD1. Trimming at V came to 3 bases and at J to 2 bases, leaving 6 bases not matched to a gene. The CDR3 has 16 residues. Germline CDR1 and CDR2: MNHNS and SASEGT. In DNA, the CDR3 is TGTGCCAGCAGTGATATGGGACAGACTAACACCGGGGAGCTGTTTTTT. Protein product: CASSDMGQTNTGELFF.

The V gene is TRBV12-3 or TRBV12-4, the J gene TRBJ2-5, with D possibly TRBD1 on 6 matching bases. This CDR3 has 14 residues. The V end was cut by 7 bases, the J end by 5 bases, with 17 bases between. The CDR3 reads CASTAVGAGETQYF. The CDR3 DNA sequence: TGTGCCAGCACCGCTGTGGGGGCGGGTGAGACCCAGTACTTC.

This clonotype was seen only a few times. The V call is TRBV30, the J call TRBJ1-2, with 7 bases lining up with TRBD1. CDR1 and CDR2 (germline): GTSNPN, SVGIG (reference sequence). The V and J ends lost 8 bases and 4 bases, in that order; junction bases with no gene match: 10. The CDR3 spans 13 residues. The CDR3 here is CASREGAGYGYTF. As DNA, the CDR3 is TGTGCCAGCAGGGAGGGGGCCGGCTATGGCTACACCTTC.

About this clonotype: The CDR3 does not close with the conserved phenylalanine or tryptophan, likely indicating a read error. This chain uses TRBV5-1 with TRBJ1-5; maybe TRBD1 (6 bases). Trimming pared 8 bases from V and 3 bases from J, leaving 12 bases between. The CDR3 is 13 residues long. Germline loops: CDR1 SGHRS, CDR2 YFSETQ. The DNA for the CDR3 is TGCGCCAGTTCCGCAGGGGCCAATCAGCCCCAGCATCTT. Its protein is CASSAGANQPQHL.

In its sample, this clonotype was seen many times. The chain carries TRBV29-1 and TRBJ2-5, with D uncertain. The germline V gene has CDR1 SQVTM and CDR2 ANQGSEA. The CDR3 sequence is 11 residues long. Trimming removed 4 bases at V and 4 bases at J, with 7 bases between. The CDR3 bases are TGCAGCGTTGCTTCTCCAGAGACCCAGTACTTC. This codes for CSVASPETQYF.

The chain employs TRBV30 and TRBJ2-5, with unresolved D. Germline assignment: CDR1 GTSNPN and CDR2 SVGIG (reference sequence). The CDR3 runs to 11 residues. The V and J ends lost 4 bases and 6 bases respectively, with 9 bases between them. The CDR3 loop is CAWNRAKTQYF. The DNA for the CDR3 is TGTGCCTGGAATCGTGCAAAGACCCAGTACTTC.

This clonotype was picked up many times. The V and J genes are TRBV6-5 and TRBJ1-6, with a tentative D call TRBD1 (6 bases). Looked up from germline, CDR1 is MNHEY and CDR2 is SVGAGI. With 6 bases removed from V and 2 bases from J, the gap between germline ends came to 17 bases. There are 17 residues in the CDR3. CDR3 region: CASSPRGGIAYNSPLHF. CDR3 nucleotides: TGTGCCAGCAGCCCGCGAGGGGGGATCGCCTATAATTCACCCCTCCACTTT.

This clonotype was seen at least ten times. CDR3 DNA sequence: TGTGCCAGCAGCCTACAAAGGGGCCGAGGGACTGTTTATGGCTACACCTTC. It yields the protein CASSLQRGRGTVYGYTF. The genes are TRBV13 and TRBJ1-2; TRBD1 might be the D (5 bases). Germline V gene lookup returns CDR1 PRHDT and CDR2 FYEKMQ (reference sequence). V lost 5 bases and J 5 bases, leaving 24 bases between the germline ends. This CDR3 is 17 amino acids long.

The J gene is TRBJ1-2, the V gene TRBV11-2; 9 nucleotides agree with TRBD1. This CDR3 has 16 residues. V dropped 5 bases and J dropped 6; count of bases not matched to a gene: 13. Germline V gene data show CDR1 as SGHAT and CDR2 as FQNNGV. The CDR3 here is CASSTAWGGQGHGYTF. In DNA, the CDR3 is TGTGCCAGCAGCACCGCCTGGGGGGGACAGGGCCATGGCTACACCTTC.

This clonotype was detected many times. The rearrangement joins TRBV30 to TRBJ1-1; tentative D call: TRBD1 (5 bases). This CDR3 spans 14 amino acids. Germline V gene lookup returns CDR1 GTSNPN and CDR2 SVGIG (reference sequence). The ends were cut back, 2 bases at V and 3 bases at J, with 13 bases in the middle. The CDR3 region has the DNA TGTGCCTGGAGTCCACTTCAGGGTTACACTGAAGCTTTCTTT. Translated, it gives CAWSPLQGYTEAFF.